These 20 T cell receptor beta chains came from one sample sequenced in a study of T cell responses to AZD1222 COVID-19 vaccine. Sequencing was performed with immunoSEQ multiplex PCR; in TCRdb, only in-frame clones are kept and a portion is missing. The sample has 150,000 to 200,000 clones, around 94% seen once. The sequenced sample was peripheral blood, obtained 28 days after the second AZD1222 dose. The source of these receptors is an adult who received the AZD1222 COVID-19 vaccine.

This rearrangement joins TRBV30 to TRBJ1-2; 7 nucleotides align to TRBD1. The CDR3 is 13 residues long. Germline trimming cut 5 bases from V and 7 bases from J; bases unmatched to any gene: 10. Germline-derived CDR1 and CDR2 are GTSNPN and SVGIG (reference sequence). The CDR3 loop reads CAWFSRGPGGYTF. CDR3 in DNA: TGTGCCTGGTTTTCGAGGGGGCCGGGTGGCTACACCTTC. Using reference TRBV30 and TRBJ1-2 for the parts outside the CDR3, the full variable domain is SQTIHQWPATLVQPVGSPLSLECTVEGTSNPNLYWYRQAAGRGLQLLFYSVGIGQISSEVPQNLSASRPQDRQFILSSKKLLLSDSGFYLCAWFSRGPGGYTFGSGTRLTVV.

Ten or more counts support this clone. The sample has other DNA sequences that encode this CDR3 too. The chain carries TRBV7-9 and TRBJ1-5; D gene unclear. V lost 1 base and J lost 0, with 7 bases in between. The CDR3 spans 15 residues. Germline V gives CDR1 SEHNR, CDR2 FQNEAQ (reference sequence). CDR3 sequence reads: CASSLGGYSNQPQHF. The DNA of the CDR3 is TGTGCCAGCAGCTTAGGAGGATATAGCAATCAGCCCCAGCATTTT.

The V gene is TRBV7-9, the J gene TRBJ2-1; perhaps TRBD2 as D (6 bases). The CDR3 loop spans 14 amino acids. V was pared by 4 bases and J by 9 bases, with 16 bases between. Per germline, CDR1 SEHNR and CDR2 FQNEAQ (reference sequence). The chain's CDR3 is CASSSPVGGGEQFF. The CDR3 DNA reads TGTGCCAGCAGCTCCCCCGTCGGGGGTGGTGAGCAGTTCTTC.

The chain combines TRBV13 with TRBJ2-2, with D unresolved. V shed 6 bases and J shed 1 base, with 6 bases lying between them. The germline V gene encodes CDR1 PRHDT and CDR2 FYEKMQ (reference sequence). The CDR3 is 13 residues long. In nucleotides, the CDR3 is TGTGCCAGCAGGTCCAGGAACACCGGGGAGCTGTTTTTT. It codes for CASRSRNTGELFF. Looking up the rest from reference TRBV13 and TRBJ2-2 gives the full variable domain: AAGVIQSPRHLIKEKRETATLKCYPIPRHDTVYWYQQGPGQDPQFLISFYEKMQSDKGSIPDRFSAQQFSDYHSELNMSSLELGDSALYFCASRSRNTGELFFGEGSRLTVL.

V and J are TRBV6-6 and TRBJ2-7; TRBD2 matches 10 bases. V lost 0 bases and J lost 1; bases outside the gene matches: 0. Germline-derived CDR1 and CDR2 are MNHNY and SVGAGI (reference sequence). This CDR3 contains 15 residues. The CDR3 loop reads CASSYSTSGSYEQYF. In DNA form, the CDR3 reads TGTGCCAGCAGTTACTCGACTAGCGGGTCCTACGAGCAGTACTTC.

The CDR3 DNA sequence: TGCGCCAGCAGGGAGGGCCGCAATGAGCAGTTCTTC. It codes for CASREGRNEQFF. The J gene is TRBJ2-1, the V gene TRBV5-1; possibly TRBD2 for D (6 bases). Trimming stripped 5 bases from V and 6 bases from J, with 9 bases between. The CDR3 runs to 12 residues. CDR1 is SGHRS, CDR2 YFSETQ, per germline.

The chain recombines TRBV19 with TRBJ1-1, with D unresolved. This CDR3 has 12 amino acids. Per germline, CDR1 LNHDA and CDR2 SQIVND (reference sequence). Trimming took off 4 bases at V and 4 bases at J, with 7 bases between the two ends. The DNA for the CDR3 is TGTGCCAGTAGTAGACGGGGCACTGAAGCTTTCTTT. Amino acids: CASSRRGTEAFF.

A single count supports this clone. The gene calls are TRBV7-6 and TRBJ2-2; D is unclear. Germline V gives CDR1 SGHVS, CDR2 FNYEAQ. This CDR3 region has 16 residues. Trimming shortened V by 1 base and J by 6 bases, and 15 bases separated the two germline ends. The CDR3 DNA is TGTGCCAGCAGCTTAGAGGTCAATCCCCACCCCGGGGAGCTGTTTTTT. The encoded protein is CASSLEVNPHPGELFF.

V is TRBV6-5 and J is TRBJ1-2; D is undetermined. Germline V gene sequence: CDR1 MNHEY, CDR2 SVGAGI. The length of the CDR3 is 15 residues. Trimming left V 6 bases short and J 0 bases short, with 14 bases between. For the CDR3, the DNA is TGTGCCAGCAGCCCGGCAGACACTACTAACTATGGCTACACCTTC. Translation gives CASSPADTTNYGYTF.

This clone was recorded a few times. The rearrangement joins TRBV5-4 to TRBJ2-1; 9 bases map to TRBD2. The CDR3 is 15 amino acids. V was clipped by 1 base and J by 7 bases; unmatched bases: 6. The V gene's germline CDR1 is SGHNT and CDR2 YYREEE (reference sequence). CDR3 residues: CASSLPGGRANEQFF. DNA for the CDR3: TGTGCCAGCAGCTTGCCCGGCGGGAGGGCTAATGAGCAGTTCTTC.

The chain couples TRBV19 to TRBJ2-1; 7 nucleotides agree with TRBD1. J was trimmed by 4 bases and V by 9 bases; bases with no gene match: 6. CDR3 length: 13 residues. Germline lookup yields CDR1 LNHDA and CDR2 SQIVND (reference sequence). CDR3 coding DNA: TGTGCCAGCCAGGGACAGCCATACAATGAGCAGTTCTTC. Its translation is CASQGQPYNEQFF.

This clone was detected once. V usage is TRBV28 and J usage is TRBJ2-1; no reliable D call. Germline V lookup: CDR1 MDHEN, CDR2 SYDVKM. This CDR3 is built from 12 residues. V lost 8 bases and J 5 bases, leaving 10 bases between the germline ends. The CDR3 DNA follows: TGTGCCAGCCTGCGGAGCCACAATGAGCAGTTCTTC. Protein product: CASLRSHNEQFF. Looking up the rest from reference TRBV28 and TRBJ2-1 gives the full variable domain: DVKVTQSSRYLVKRTGEKVFLECVQDMDHENMFWYRQDPGLGLRLIYFSYDVKMKEKGDIPEGYSVSREKKERFSLILESASTNQTSMYLCASLRSHNEQFFGPGTRLTVL.

The rearrangement uses TRBV9 and TRBJ2-4; possible D gene TRBD2, 6 bases. The CDR3 contains 16 residues. Germline V CDR1 and CDR2: SGDLS, YYNGEE. V was clipped by 4 bases and J by 0 bases, with 14 bases between them. Here the CDR3 reads CASSPSRGLAKNIQYF. The CDR3 DNA is TGTGCCAGCAGCCCTAGCCGGGGGTTAGCCAAAAACATTCAGTACTTC.

This clone was detected only once. The chain employs TRBV4-1 and TRBJ1-3, with unresolved D. The germline CDR1 and CDR2 sequences are MGHRA and YSYEKL. CDR3 length: 15 amino acids. V was pared by 1 base and J by 2 bases, with 9 bases between. CDR3: CASSQGPGTGNTIYF. In DNA, the CDR3 is TGCGCCAGCAGCCAAGGCCCAGGTACTGGAAACACCATATATTTT.

V gene TRBV28 combines with J gene TRBJ2-4; TRBD2 is a possible D gene (5 bases). The CDR3 loop spans 17 amino acids. The V gene lost 6 bases and the J gene lost 0 bases, with 18 bases spanning the gap. CDR1 is MDHEN and CDR2 is SYDVKM in the germline V gene. The CDR3 DNA reads TGTGCCAGCAGATGTAAGGGAGCCCAGCTAGCCAAAAACATTCAGTACTTC. This encodes CASRCKGAQLAKNIQYF.

J is TRBJ1-4 and V is TRBV19; D gene unclear. Germline CDR1 and CDR2: LNHDA and SQIVND (reference sequence). Trimming shortened V by 3 bases and J by 11 bases, and 13 bases separated the two germline ends. This CDR3 is built from 13 residues. The CDR3 DNA reads as TGTGCCAGTAGTATTGTCGGGCCCCCTAAACTGTTTTTT. Residues: CASSIVGPPKLFF.

The rearrangement uses TRBV2 and TRBJ2-5; 13 positions match TRBD2. V lost 2 bases to trimming and J lost 7 bases; unmatched junction nucleotides: 10. CDR1 is SNHLY, CDR2 FYNNEI, per germline. This CDR3 is 17 amino acids long. CDR3 nucleotide sequence: TGTGCCAGCAGTGAAATCGGGACTAGCGGGAAGCTAGGGACCCAGTACTTC. Encoded protein: CASSEIGTSGKLGTQYF.

The chain carries TRBV27 and TRBJ1-3; tentatively, D is TRBD1 (6 bases). This CDR3 is built from 17 residues. Trimming took 5 bases from V and 0 from J, leaving 17 bases between them. The germline V gene has CDR1 MNHEY and CDR2 SMNVEV (reference sequence). CDR3 nucleotide sequence: TGTGCCAGCAGTGCCCGGGACACCCAGCTCTCTGGAAACACCATATATTTT. It encodes CASSARDTQLSGNTIYF.

The chain joins TRBV11-3 to TRBJ2-1; D is perhaps TRBD2 (5 bases). The germline V gene has CDR1 SGHNT and CDR2 YENEEA. V was cut by 1 base and J by 7 bases, with 8 bases left in between. The CDR3 sequence is 13 residues long. The CDR3 here is CASSLVGGNEQFF. The CDR3 nucleotides read TGTGCCAGCAGCTTAGTCGGCGGGAATGAGCAGTTCTTC.

The chain uses TRBV5-6 and TRBJ2-1; no definite D call. Germline CDR1 SGHDT, CDR2 YYEEEE. The length of the CDR3 is 16 residues. Between the trimmed V and J ends, which lost 0 bases and 0 bases, there was a span of 10 bases. The CDR3: CASSLGFQTSYNEQFF. For the CDR3, the DNA is TGTGCCAGCAGCTTGGGTTTCCAAACCTCCTACAATGAGCAGTTCTTC.